This T cell receptor beta chain was found in a study of blood T cells in healthy people across ages. Alongside a J-beta primer mix, a sample-barcoded 5' primer served in a second PCR lasting about 6 to 12 cycles. TCRdb fed the 5' RACE reads into MiXCR, producing one record per CDR3 protein. The repertoire consists of approximately 1,000,000 distinct CDR3 sequences, with 35% to 45% occurring once and the leading ten covering approximately 14%. This clonotype has more than one count but fewer than ten. V gave up 5 bases and J gave up 8 bases, with 18 bases separating them. The CDR3 is made up of 15 amino acids. The germline CDR1 and CDR2 sequences are LNHNV and YYDKDF (reference sequence).

The specimen sequenced was blood. The V and J genes are TRBV15 and TRBJ1-4; D is undetermined. The origin of this receptor is a man between 18 and 35 years old in good health. CDR3 coding DNA: TGTGCCACCAGCTGGGAGGGCCTTATGGGGGAAAAACTGTTTTTT. Translating gives CATSWEGLMGEKLFF.